This T cell receptor beta chain was recovered during a study of T cell repertoires in cytomegalovirus infection. Whole-study context: Matching HLA type and CMV infection were both indicated by public TCR beta signatures. Overall study results and limits: Dominant in the ex vivo response were TCR beta clonotypes restricted by HLA-C and specific for CMV. CMV carriers with the relevant HLA were identified by cumulative public TCR beta family frequency.

This clonotype was seen a handful of times. Its specificity is unknown. TCRdb processed the reads anew with MiXCR; each CDR3 protein has one entry. The profile shows around 350,000 distinct CDR3 sequences, 18% of them singletons. The CDR3 has 13 residues. Per germline, CDR1 SEHNR and CDR2 FQNEAQ (reference sequence). Trimming cost V 4 bases and J 8 bases, with 14 bases left between them. The chain carries TRBV7-9 and TRBJ1-2; TRBD1 might be the D (5 bases). Sequencing was carried out using PBMCs. This TCR came from a human donor in good health (CMV status not recorded). Some clones in this sample may be carry-over from other donors' samples. The CDR3 protein is CASSSQAAGGYTF. CDR3 bases: TGTGCCAGCAGCTCACAGGCCGCGGGGGGCTACACCTTC.